Below are 7 T cell receptor beta chains sequenced from a single sample in a study of blood T cell repertoires in COVID-19. Data came from immunoSEQ multiplex PCR; TCRdb stores just in-frame clones and leaves some out. The sample contains around 140,000 clones, 87% of which appear only once. Sequencing input: peripheral blood. Receptor source: a woman between 50 and 59 years old with active or convalescent COVID-19.

The chain is built from TRBV7-6 and TRBJ2-1, with 7 bases that match TRBD2. V lost 5 bases to trimming and J lost 4 bases; unmatched junction nucleotides: 14. The CDR3 totals 17 residues. Germline V gives CDR1 SGHVS, CDR2 FNYEAQ. Here the CDR3 DNA reads TGTGCCAGCAGCCCCTCTATTGGCGGGAGAAGTTACAATGAGCAGTTCTTC. It specifies CASSPSIGGRSYNEQFF.

The chain employs TRBV20-1 and TRBJ1-4; D is possibly TRBD1 (6 bases). Trimming cost V 3 bases and J 4 bases, with 21 bases left between them. The CDR3 spans 17 residues. CDR1 and CDR2 from the germline V gene are DFQATT and SNEGSKA (reference sequence). The CDR3 protein is CSASRSVRQGINEKLFF. The DNA for the CDR3 is TGCAGTGCTAGTCGGTCAGTCAGGCAGGGGATTAATGAAAAACTGTTTTTT.

This chain uses TRBV4-3 with TRBJ2-7; TRBD1 might be the D (5 bases). CDR1 and CDR2 from the germline V gene are LGHNA and YSLEER. Trimming removed 1 base at V and 2 bases at J, with 12 bases between. The CDR3 sequence is 15 residues long. CDR3 residues: CASSQAGLGPYEQYF. DNA for the CDR3: TGCGCCAGCAGCCAAGCGGGCCTGGGGCCCTACGAGCAGTACTTC.

The chain employs TRBV7-3 and TRBJ1-1, with 9 bases matching TRBD1. CDR1 and CDR2 from the germline V gene are SGHTA and FQGTGA. Trimming took 5 bases from V and 8 from J; bases not matched to a gene: 9. The CDR3 is 14 amino acids. The CDR3 nucleotides read TGTGCCAGCAGCGTTTCACAGGGGGCAAAGGAAGCTTTCTTT. It is translated as CASSVSQGAKEAFF.

V is TRBV7-9 and J is TRBJ1-1; D is unclear. Germline V CDR1 and CDR2: SEHNR, FQNEAQ (reference sequence). Trimming cost V 5 bases and J 0 bases, with 10 bases left between them. This CDR3 spans 14 amino acids. The CDR3 sequence is CASSPSSVNTEAFF. In DNA form, the CDR3 reads TGTGCCAGCAGCCCGTCGTCGGTGAACACTGAAGCTTTCTTT. Full variable domain (remainder filled in from reference TRBV7-9 and TRBJ1-1): DTGVSQNPRHKITKRGQNVTFRCDPISEHNRLYWYRQTLGQGPEFLTYFQNEAQLEKSRLLSDRFSAERPKGSFSTLEIQRTEQGDSAMYLCASSPSSVNTEAFFGQGTRLTVV.

The chain combines TRBV2 with TRBJ2-6; maybe TRBD1 (6 bases). The V end lost 1 base, the J end lost 0 bases, and 10 bases lay between the germline ends. Germline CDR1 and CDR2: SNHLY and FYNNEI. CDR3 length: 17 amino acids. The CDR3 loop is CASSEVGAGSGANVLTF. Written as DNA, the CDR3 is TGTGCCAGCAGTGAAGTGGGGGCGGGCTCTGGGGCCAACGTCCTGACTTTC. The variable domain in full, with the rest retrieved from reference TRBV2 and TRBJ2-6, is EPEVTQTPSHQVTQMGQEVILRCVPISNHLYFYWYRQILGQKVEFLVSFYNNEISEKSEIFDDQFSVERPDGSNFTLKIRSTKLEDSAMYFCASSEVGAGSGANVLTFGAGSRLTVL.

The rearrangement uses TRBV28 and TRBJ1-1; a weak D match, TRBD1 (5 bases). In germline, CDR1 is MDHEN, CDR2 SYDVKM. Trimming took 5 bases from V and 2 from J, leaving 18 bases between them. The CDR3 has 16 amino acids. The CDR3 protein is CASSHQGARANTEAFF. In DNA form, the CDR3 reads TGTGCCAGCAGTCATCAAGGGGCACGCGCTAACACTGAAGCTTTCTTT.